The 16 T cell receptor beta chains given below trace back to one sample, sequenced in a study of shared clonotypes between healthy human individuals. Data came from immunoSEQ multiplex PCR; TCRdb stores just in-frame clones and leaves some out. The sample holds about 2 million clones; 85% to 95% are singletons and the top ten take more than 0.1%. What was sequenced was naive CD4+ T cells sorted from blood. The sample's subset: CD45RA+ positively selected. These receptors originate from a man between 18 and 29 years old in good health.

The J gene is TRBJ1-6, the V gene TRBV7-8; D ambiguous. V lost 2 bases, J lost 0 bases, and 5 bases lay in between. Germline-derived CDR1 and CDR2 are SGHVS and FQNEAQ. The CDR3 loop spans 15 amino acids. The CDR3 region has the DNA TGTGCCAGCAGCTTACAGAGCTCCTATAATTCACCCCTCCACTTT. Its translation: CASSLQSSYNSPLHF. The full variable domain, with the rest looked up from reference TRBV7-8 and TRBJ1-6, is GAGVSQSPRYKVAKRGQDVALRCDPISGHVSLFWYQQALGQGPEFLTYFQNEAQLDKSGLPSDRFFAERPEGSVSTLKIQRTQQEDSAVYLCASSLQSSYNSPLHFGNGTRLTVT.

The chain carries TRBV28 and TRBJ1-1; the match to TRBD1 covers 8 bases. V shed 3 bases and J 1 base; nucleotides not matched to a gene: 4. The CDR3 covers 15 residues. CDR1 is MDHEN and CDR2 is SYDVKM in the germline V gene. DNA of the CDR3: TGTGCCAGCAGTTTCTCCGGGACAGGGAACACTGAAGCTTTCTTT. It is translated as CASSFSGTGNTEAFF.

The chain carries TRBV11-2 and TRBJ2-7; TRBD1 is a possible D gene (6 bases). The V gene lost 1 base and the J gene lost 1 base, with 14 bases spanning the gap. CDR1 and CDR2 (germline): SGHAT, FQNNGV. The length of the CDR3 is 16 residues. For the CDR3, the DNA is TGTGCCAGCAGCTTAGGAACCAAACAGGGTTCCTACGAGCAGTACTTC. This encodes CASSLGTKQGSYEQYF.

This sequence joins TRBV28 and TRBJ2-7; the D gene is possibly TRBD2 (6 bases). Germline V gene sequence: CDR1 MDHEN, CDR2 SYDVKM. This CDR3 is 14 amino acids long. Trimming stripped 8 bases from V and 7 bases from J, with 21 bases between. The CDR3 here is CASGVPGTQYEQYF. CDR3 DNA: TGTGCCAGCGGGGTCCCCGGGACTCAATATGAGCAGTACTTC. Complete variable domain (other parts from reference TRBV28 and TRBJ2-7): DVKVTQSSRYLVKRTGEKVFLECVQDMDHENMFWYRQDPGLGLRLIYFSYDVKMKEKGDIPEGYSVSREKKERFSLILESASTNQTSMYLCASGVPGTQYEQYFGPGTRLTVT.

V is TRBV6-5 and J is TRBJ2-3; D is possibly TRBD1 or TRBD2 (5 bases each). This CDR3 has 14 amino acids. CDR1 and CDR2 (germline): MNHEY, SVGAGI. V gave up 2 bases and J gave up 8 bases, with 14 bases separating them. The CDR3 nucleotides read TGTGCCAGCAGTTACAGTCCCGGGGCTGGTACGCAGTATTTT. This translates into CASSYSPGAGTQYF.

CDR3 in amino acids: CAWLVAGTGKNGYTF. For the CDR3, the DNA is TGTGCCTGGTTGGTTGCCGGGACAGGGAAGAACGGCTACACCTTC. This chain joins TRBV30 and TRBJ1-2; 9 bases map to TRBD1. The CDR3 extends over 15 amino acids. The V segment lost 5 bases and the J segment 8 bases; nucleotides outside the gene matches: 15. Germline V gene data show CDR1 as GTSNPN and CDR2 as SVGIG (reference sequence).

CDR3 sequence reads: CASSDTSNSPLHF. The CDR3 DNA reads TGTGCCAGCAGTGATACATCTAATTCACCCCTCCACTTT. This chain joins TRBV2 and TRBJ1-6; no firm D call. Trimming left V 3 bases short and J 6 bases short, with 6 bases between. CDR3 length: 13 residues. Looked up from germline, CDR1 is SNHLY and CDR2 is FYNNEI.

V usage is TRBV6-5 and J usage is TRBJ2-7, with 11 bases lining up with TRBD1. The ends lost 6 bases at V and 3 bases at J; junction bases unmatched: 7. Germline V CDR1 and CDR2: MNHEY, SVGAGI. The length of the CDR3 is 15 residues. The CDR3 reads CASRYRDRGSYEQYF. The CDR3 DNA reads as TGTGCCAGCAGATACCGGGACAGGGGGAGCTACGAGCAGTACTTC.

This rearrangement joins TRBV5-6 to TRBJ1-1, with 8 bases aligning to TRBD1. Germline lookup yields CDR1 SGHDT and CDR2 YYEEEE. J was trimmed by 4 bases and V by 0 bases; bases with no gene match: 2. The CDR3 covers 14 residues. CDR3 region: CASSLGQGTTEAFF. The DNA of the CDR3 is TGTGCCAGCAGCTTGGGACAGGGGACCACTGAAGCTTTCTTT.

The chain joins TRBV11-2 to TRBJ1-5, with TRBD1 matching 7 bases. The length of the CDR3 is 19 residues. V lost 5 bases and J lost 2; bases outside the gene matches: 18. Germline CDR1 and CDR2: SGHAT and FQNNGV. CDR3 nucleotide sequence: TGTGCCAGCAGCGGAGCCGTGACAGGGTTTGTTTTGGGCAATCAGCCCCAGCATTTT. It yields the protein CASSGAVTGFVLGNQPQHF. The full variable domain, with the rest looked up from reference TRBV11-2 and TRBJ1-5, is EAGVAQSPRYKIIEKRQSVAFWCNPISGHATLYWYQQILGQGPKLLIQFQNNGVVDDSQLPKDRFSAERLKGVDSTLKIQPAKLEDSAVYLCASSGAVTGFVLGNQPQHFGDGTRLSIL.

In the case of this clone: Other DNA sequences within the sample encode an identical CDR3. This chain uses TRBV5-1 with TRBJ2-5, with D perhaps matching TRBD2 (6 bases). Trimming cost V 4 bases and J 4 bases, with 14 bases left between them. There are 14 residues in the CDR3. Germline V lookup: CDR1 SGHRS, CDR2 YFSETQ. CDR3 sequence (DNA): TGCGCCAGCAGCGGAGCGGGTGGGGGAGAGACCCAGTACTTC. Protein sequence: CASSGAGGGETQYF.

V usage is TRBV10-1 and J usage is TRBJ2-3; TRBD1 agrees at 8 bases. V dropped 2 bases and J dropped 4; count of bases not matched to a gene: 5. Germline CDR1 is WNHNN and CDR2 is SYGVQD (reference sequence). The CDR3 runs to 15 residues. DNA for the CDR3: TGCGCCAGCAGTGAGGACAGGGGTGGGCCAGATACGCAGTATTTT. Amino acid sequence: CASSEDRGGPDTQYF.

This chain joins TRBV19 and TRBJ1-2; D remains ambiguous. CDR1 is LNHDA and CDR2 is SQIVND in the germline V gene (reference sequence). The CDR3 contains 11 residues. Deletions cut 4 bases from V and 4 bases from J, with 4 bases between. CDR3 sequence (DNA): TGTGCCAGTAGTAGCCGCTATGGCTACACCTTC. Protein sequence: CASSSRYGYTF.

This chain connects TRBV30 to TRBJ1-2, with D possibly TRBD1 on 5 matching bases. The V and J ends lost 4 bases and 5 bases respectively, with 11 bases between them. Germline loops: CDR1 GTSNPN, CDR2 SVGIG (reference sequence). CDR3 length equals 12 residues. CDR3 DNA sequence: TGTGCCTGGACCCCGGGGGGTTATGGCTACACCTTC. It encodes CAWTPGGYGYTF.

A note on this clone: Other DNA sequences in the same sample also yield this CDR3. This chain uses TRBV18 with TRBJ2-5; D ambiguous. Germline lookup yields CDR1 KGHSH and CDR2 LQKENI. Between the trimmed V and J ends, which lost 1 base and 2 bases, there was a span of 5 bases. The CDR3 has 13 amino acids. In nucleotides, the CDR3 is TGTGCCAGCTCACCACTCAGACAAGAGACCCAGTACTTC. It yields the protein CASSPLRQETQYF.

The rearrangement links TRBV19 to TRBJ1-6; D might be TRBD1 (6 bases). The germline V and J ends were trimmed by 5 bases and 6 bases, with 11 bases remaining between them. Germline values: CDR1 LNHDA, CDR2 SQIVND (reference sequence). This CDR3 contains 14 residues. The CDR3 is CASSPRTVNSPLHF. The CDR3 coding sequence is TGTGCCAGTAGTCCCCGGACAGTTAATTCACCCCTCCACTTT.